The subject of this entry is one TCR beta chain. This entry comes from a study of T cell responses to AZD1222 COVID-19 vaccine. Germline V gene data show CDR1 as WSHSY and CDR2 as SAAADI. The ends were cut back, 9 bases at V and 0 bases at J, with 11 bases in the middle. The CDR3 runs to 13 residues. The data were produced by immunoSEQ multiplex PCR, yet TCRdb's version contains in-frame clones alone and is incomplete. The table has 13,000 or so clones, under 85% seen once; the top ten hold around two fifths. The chain has TRBV10-2 and TRBJ1-1; D is ambiguous. The source is an adult who received the AZD1222 COVID-19 vaccine. This material consisted of peripheral blood, taken 28 days after the second AZD1222 dose. The CDR3, as DNA: TGCGCCAGTTCTACTCAAATGAACACTGAAGCTTTCTTT. This sequence encodes CASSTQMNTEAFF.